This T cell receptor (beta chain) was identified during a study of T-cell memory formation after mild COVID-19. The study's findings and limits: CD4/CD8 balance held among clones contracting day 15 to 85, and later expanders leaned CD4+.

In regard to this clonotype: As yet, its antigen is unknown.

Trimming removed 3 bases from V and 0 bases from J, with 18 bases in between. Germline V lookup: CDR1 SGHDN, CDR2 FVKESK. This CDR3 contains 17 residues. In TCRdb, the 5' RACE reads were re-called with MiXCR into one record per CDR3 protein. Counted here are roughly 300,000 distinct CDR3 sequences, around 13% occurring once; the ten biggest clones make up 22%. Sequenced sample: PBMCs or a T cell subset sorted from them (not recorded which). The chain has TRBV14 and TRBJ2-7, with D possibly matching TRBD1 (6 bases). The sequence was obtained from a man between 18 and 29 years old who had mild COVID-19 (a few samples of this study predate the infection). Cell type and time point are not known. The DNA of the CDR3 is TGTGCCAGCAGCCAGGACAACGCGAGACAGGACTCCTACGAGCAGTACTTC. It codes for CASSQDNARQDSYEQYF. The entire variable domain, with the rest obtained from reference TRBV14 and TRBJ2-7, is as follows: EAGVTQFPSHSVIEKGQTVTLRCDPISGHDNLYWYRRVMGKEIKFLLHFVKESKQDESGMPNNRFLAERTGGTYSTLKVQPAELEDSGVYFCASSQDNARQDSYEQYFGPGTRLTVT.